One and the same sample provided the 30 T cell receptor beta chains below, sequenced in a study of cytomegalovirus exposure and HLA in healthy donors. With 60 Vbeta and 13 Jbeta primers, the PCR was carried out. TCRdb's copy holds only in-frame clones and misses some; the assay was immunoSEQ multiplex PCR. The table lists 250,000 or so clones, around 90% of them singletons. Material: PBMCs. These receptors were taken from a girl under 10 years old in good health and CMV-seronegative.

This rearrangement joins TRBV5-8 to TRBJ1-5; D perhaps matches TRBD1 (5 bases). With 0 bases removed from V and 7 bases from J, the gap between germline ends came to 11 bases. Germline loops: CDR1 SGHTS, CDR2 YDEGEE. The CDR3 spans 14 residues. The CDR3 region is CASSLAGGGQPQHF. The DNA of the CDR3 is TGTGCCAGCAGCTTGGCCGGGGGGGGGCAGCCCCAGCATTTT.

The CDR3 DNA is TGCGCCAGCAGCTTGGACGGGAGGGGGCCCGGCACCGGGGAGCTGTTTTTT. It yields the protein CASSLDGRGPGTGELFF. This chain links TRBV5-1 with TRBJ2-2, with D possibly being TRBD2 (8 bases). The CDR3 loop spans 17 amino acids. V lost 0 bases to trimming and J lost 4 bases, with 16 bases between them. CDR1 is SGHRS, CDR2 YFSETQ, per germline. Variable domain in full (rest from reference TRBV5-1 and TRBJ2-2): KAGVTQTPRYLIKTRGQQVTLSCSPISGHRSVSWYQQTPGQGLQFLFEYFSETQRNKGNFPGRFSGRQFSNSRSEMNVSTLELGDSALYLCASSLDGRGPGTGELFFGEGSRLTVL.

This chain connects TRBV29-1 to TRBJ2-3; a weak D match, TRBD2 (6 bases). The germline V gene encodes CDR1 SQVTM and CDR2 ANQGSEA. The V and J ends lost 3 bases and 5 bases respectively, with 18 bases between them. The length of the CDR3 is 15 residues. CDR3: CSVELSGSQGDTQYF. The CDR3 nucleotides read TGCAGCGTTGAGCTTTCCGGGAGCCAGGGAGATACGCAGTATTTT.

This clone appeared a single time. This chain connects TRBV19 to TRBJ1-1; 7 nucleotides agree with TRBD1. With 8 bases clipped from V and 5 bases from J, the junction kept 11 bases outside the gene matches. Germline V gene lookup returns CDR1 LNHDA and CDR2 SQIVND (reference sequence). The CDR3 length is 14 residues. The CDR3 reads CASRQGRGSTEAFF. The CDR3 DNA reads as TGTGCCAGTCGACAGGGAAGGGGGAGTACTGAAGCTTTCTTT. Filled out from reference TRBV19 and TRBJ1-1, the complete variable domain reads DGGITQSPKYLFRKEGQNVTLSCEQNLNHDAMYWYRQDPGQGLRLIYYSQIVNDFQKGDIAEGYSVSREKKESFPLTVTSAQKNPTAFYLCASRQGRGSTEAFFGQGTRLTVV.

The chain links TRBV29-1 to TRBJ2-5; 10 bases align to TRBD1. V lost 7 bases to trimming and J lost 4 bases; unmatched junction nucleotides: 9. CDR1 and CDR2 from the germline V gene are SQVTM and ANQGSEA. This CDR3 comprises 14 residues. The CDR3: CSAPGQGRGETQYF. The CDR3, as DNA: TGCAGCGCCCCGGGACAGGGGAGGGGAGAGACCCAGTACTTC.

The CDR3: CAISESRFSNQPQHF. DNA of the CDR3: TGTGCCATCAGTGAGTCCAGGTTTAGCAATCAGCCCCAGCATTTT. The chain is built from TRBV10-3 and TRBJ1-5; no clear D. The V gene's germline CDR1 is ENHRY and CDR2 SYGVKD. V dropped 0 bases and J dropped 0 bases, with 6 bases sitting between them. The CDR3 runs 15 residues.

This sequence joins TRBV7-9 and TRBJ2-2; 14 nucleotides match TRBD2. This CDR3 is built from 17 residues. Germline lookup yields CDR1 SEHNR and CDR2 FQNEAQ (reference sequence). The V and J ends lost 5 bases and 4 bases, in that order; junction bases with no gene match: 6. CDR3 in amino acids: CASSQYGLAGGTGELFF. The CDR3 bases are TGTGCCAGCAGCCAGTACGGACTAGCGGGAGGCACCGGGGAGCTGTTTTTT.

This CDR3 is CASSMGWTGSTNTEAFF. CDR3 nucleotide sequence: TGTGCCAGTAGTATGGGCTGGACAGGGTCCACGAACACTGAAGCTTTCTTT. The chain combines TRBV19 with TRBJ1-1; 8 bases align to TRBD1. CDR3 length: 17 amino acids. Trimming cost V 3 bases and J 1 base; bases outside gene matches: 10. Germline loops: CDR1 LNHDA, CDR2 SQIVND (reference sequence).

The DNA of the CDR3 is TGTGCCAGCAGCACTACTGGGACATTGGGTTTCTTT. It yields the protein CASSTTGTLGFF. This chain uses TRBV5-6 with TRBJ1-1; a weak D match, TRBD1 (6 bases). Germline V gene lookup returns CDR1 SGHDT and CDR2 YYEEEE. With 4 bases removed from V and 13 bases from J, the gap between germline ends came to 17 bases. The length of the CDR3 is 12 residues.

The gene calls are TRBV10-3 and TRBJ1-1; 11 bases agree with TRBD1. Germline CDR1 is ENHRY and CDR2 is SYGVKD. The CDR3 is 16 residues long. V gave up 2 bases and J gave up 1 base; unmatched junction bases: 3. For the CDR3, the DNA is TGTGCCATCAGTGAGGATGGACAGGGGGCGAACACTGAAGCTTTCTTT. Translation gives CAISEDGQGANTEAFF.

The V gene is TRBV5-4, the J gene TRBJ2-3; D is possibly TRBD1 (5 bases). V gave up 1 base and J gave up 2 bases, with 17 bases separating them. The CDR3 is 17 residues long. The germline V gene has CDR1 SGHNT and CDR2 YYREEE (reference sequence). This chain's CDR3 is CASSLLVMQGATDTQYF. In DNA, the CDR3 is TGTGCCAGCAGCTTGCTTGTTATGCAAGGGGCCACAGATACGCAGTATTTT. Drawing the rest from reference TRBV5-4 and TRBJ2-3, the complete variable domain is ETGVTQSPTHLIKTRGQQVTLRCSSQSGHNTVSWYQQALGQGPQFIFQYYREEENGRGNFPPRFSGLQFPNYSSELNVNALELDDSALYLCASSLLVMQGATDTQYFGPGTRLTVL.

This chain links TRBV30 with TRBJ2-1, with TRBD2 identical over 10 bases. The germline V gene has CDR1 GTSNPN and CDR2 SVGIG (reference sequence). CDR3 length: 17 amino acids. Trimming cost V 1 base and J 2 bases; bases outside gene matches: 8. CDR3 sequence: CAWSASRTSGTYNEQFF. The CDR3 nucleotides are TGTGCCTGGAGTGCTTCGAGGACTAGCGGAACCTACAATGAGCAGTTCTTC.

V is TRBV5-1 and J is TRBJ2-3; 10 bases agree with TRBD2. CDR1 and CDR2 from the germline V gene are SGHRS and YFSETQ. This CDR3 comprises 15 residues. V lost 4 bases to trimming and J lost 2 bases; unmatched junction nucleotides: 4. The CDR3 region has the DNA TGCGCCAGCAGCCCGCTAGCGGGAGCCACAGATACGCAGTATTTT. It is translated as CASSPLAGATDTQYF.

V is TRBV2 and J is TRBJ2-2; D remains unclear. Germline V lookup: CDR1 SNHLY, CDR2 FYNNEI. V dropped 8 bases and J dropped 0 bases, with 10 bases sitting between them. This CDR3 is 14 amino acids long. The CDR3 bases are TGTGCCAGCCCAGGTACAACGAACACCGGGGAGCTGTTTTTT. This sequence encodes CASPGTTNTGELFF.

The gene calls are TRBV23-1 and TRBJ2-2; TRBD1 aligns across 10 bases. TRBV23-1 is reported as an ORF; its role is uncertain. CDR3 size: 16 residues. The junction had 8 bases not matched to a gene; V was cut back by 6 bases and J by 4 bases. CDR3 amino acids: CASSLWDRGPTGELFF. CDR3 DNA: TGCGCCAGCAGCCTATGGGACAGGGGACCCACCGGGGAGCTGTTTTTT.

DNA for the CDR3: TGCAGCGTTGGAGGGAGAAGCTCCTACAATGAGCAGTTCTTC. Its translation is CSVGGRSSYNEQFF. The V gene is TRBV29-1, the J gene TRBJ2-1, with a weak D call TRBD2 (5 bases). V lost 4 bases to trimming and J lost 0 bases, with 10 bases between them. The germline V gene encodes CDR1 SQVTM and CDR2 ANQGSEA. The CDR3 extends over 14 amino acids.

This chain links TRBV5-4 with TRBJ2-7; 8 bases align to TRBD1. Germline V gene sequence: CDR1 SGHNT, CDR2 YYREEE (reference sequence). V shed 4 bases and J 6 bases; nucleotides not matched to a gene: 9. The CDR3 consists of 14 residues. The CDR3 loop reads CASSESGGHPEQYF. CDR3 bases: TGTGCCAGCAGCGAGTCAGGGGGCCATCCCGAGCAGTACTTC.

The chain carries TRBV29-1 and TRBJ2-7, with D uncertain. CDR1 is SQVTM, CDR2 ANQGSEA, per germline. This CDR3 spans 12 amino acids. V shed 3 bases and J shed 1 base, with 7 bases lying between them. The CDR3 reads CSVEEQSYEQYF. Written as DNA, the CDR3 is TGCAGCGTTGAGGAACAGTCCTACGAGCAGTACTTC.

This chain uses TRBV5-1 with TRBJ1-4; D possibly corresponds to TRBD1 (6 bases). V gave up 4 bases and J gave up 8 bases, with 12 bases separating them. Germline CDR1 and CDR2: SGHRS and YFSETQ. There are 13 residues in the CDR3. CDR3 sequence: CASSPGDEEKLFF. Here the CDR3 DNA reads TGCGCCAGCAGCCCAGGGGACGAAGAAAAACTGTTTTTT.

J is TRBJ2-1 and V is TRBV5-1; possible D gene TRBD1, 5 bases. There are 13 residues in the CDR3. V lost 6 bases to trimming and J lost 6 bases, with 13 bases between them. Germline-derived CDR1 and CDR2 are SGHRS and YFSETQ. CDR3 DNA: TGCGCCAGCACCCAGGGATTAATCAATGAGCAGTTCTTC. Translating it yields CASTQGLINEQFF.

The chain joins TRBV14 to TRBJ2-2; 8 bases are a match to TRBD1. The CDR3 has 16 amino acids. The V gene end was trimmed by 1 base and the J gene end by 3 bases; junction bases not matched to a gene: 4. The germline CDR1 and CDR2 sequences are SGHDN and FVKESK. CDR3 sequence: CASSQGTGWDTGELFF. CDR3 coding DNA: TGTGCCAGCAGCCAAGGGACAGGGTGGGACACCGGGGAGCTGTTTTTT.

The rearrangement uses TRBV14 and TRBJ1-1, with a possible D match to TRBD1 (6 bases). Trimming pared 3 bases from V and 0 bases from J, leaving 8 bases between. The CDR3 runs 14 residues. The germline V gene encodes CDR1 SGHDN and CDR2 FVKESK. This chain's CDR3 is CASSHRTVNTEAFF. Here the CDR3 DNA reads TGTGCCAGCAGCCACCGGACAGTGAACACTGAAGCTTTCTTT.

V and J are TRBV19 and TRBJ1-5, with D maybe TRBD1 (6 bases). The V and J ends lost 5 bases and 0 bases respectively, with 20 bases between them. Per germline, CDR1 LNHDA and CDR2 SQIVND (reference sequence). This CDR3 has 18 amino acids. CDR3 coding DNA: TGTGCCAGTAGTTGGGACAAGGGTGGGGGACCTAGCAATCAGCCCCAGCATTTT. It specifies CASSWDKGGGPSNQPQHF.

The chain is built from TRBV27 and TRBJ1-4; D not resolved. Germline-derived CDR1 and CDR2 are MNHEY and SMNVEV (reference sequence). Trimming took off 8 bases at V and 8 bases at J, with 18 bases between the two ends. This CDR3 has 14 amino acids. This CDR3 is CASQSAGGREKLFF. The CDR3 bases are TGTGCCAGCCAGTCTGCAGGTGGGAGAGAAAAACTGTTTTTT.

The chain employs TRBV28 and TRBJ2-7, with 9 bases aligning to TRBD2. V gave up 5 bases and J gave up 2 bases; unmatched junction bases: 4. There are 14 residues in the CDR3. Germline CDR1 is MDHEN and CDR2 is SYDVKM. CDR3 DNA sequence: TGTGCCAGCAGTGTAGCGGGGGAGACCTACGAGCAGTACTTC. Translated: CASSVAGETYEQYF.

V and J are TRBV4-1 and TRBJ2-2, with a possible D match to TRBD1 (5 bases). Trimming pared 0 bases from V and 7 bases from J, leaving 6 bases between. The CDR3 length is 13 residues. Germline-derived CDR1 and CDR2 are MGHRA and YSYEKL. The CDR3 is CASSQDRGGELFF. CDR3 bases: TGCGCCAGCAGCCAAGATAGGGGCGGGGAGCTGTTTTTT.

This sequence joins TRBV27 and TRBJ2-5; tentatively, D is TRBD1 (6 bases). The CDR3 has 15 residues. Germline values: CDR1 MNHEY, CDR2 SMNVEV (reference sequence). V lost 5 bases and J 7 bases, leaving 20 bases between the germline ends. This CDR3 reads CASSAQGRLEGTQYF. The CDR3 DNA reads TGTGCCAGCAGTGCACAGGGACGCCTTGAAGGGACCCAGTACTTC.

The CDR3 sequence: CASSLTTGTGKEAFF. For the CDR3, the DNA is TGCGCCAGCAGCTTGACCACCGGGACAGGGAAAGAAGCTTTCTTT. The V and J genes are TRBV5-1 and TRBJ1-1, with 9 bases aligning to TRBD1. This CDR3 spans 15 amino acids. CDR1 is SGHRS, CDR2 YFSETQ, per germline. The J segment lost 8 bases and the V segment lost 1 base, leaving 9 bases of the junction unmatched. The full variable domain, in which reference TRBV5-1 and TRBJ1-1 provide the parts outside the CDR3, is KAGVTQTPRYLIKTRGQQVTLSCSPISGHRSVSWYQQTPGQGLQFLFEYFSETQRNKGNFPGRFSGRQFSNSRSEMNVSTLELGDSALYLCASSLTTGTGKEAFFGQGTRLTVV.

V gene TRBV21-1 combines with J gene TRBJ1-1. TRBV21-1 is deemed a pseudogene. This CDR3 contains 14 residues. The DNA of the CDR3 is TGTGCCAGGACCCTCGGGGGTCTTAACACTGAAGCTTTCTTT. Residues: CARTLGGLNTEAFF.

CDR3 coding DNA: TGCGCCAGGGGGCAGACTTCATCCCAAAACATTCAGTACTTC. It specifies CARGQTSSQNIQYF. J is TRBJ2-4 and V is TRBV4-1; TRBD1 is a possible D gene (5 bases). The CDR3 totals 14 residues. The V gene lost 9 bases and the J gene lost 5 bases, with 17 bases spanning the gap. Germline V gene data show CDR1 as MGHRA and CDR2 as YSYEKL.